This TCR beta chain was obtained from a study of blood T cells in healthy people across ages. In this sample, this clonotype turned up a few times. What it recognizes is unknown. Caucasian individuals from Russia who were healthy and aged 6 to 90 acted as donors. Trimming took off 6 bases at V and 1 base at J, with 13 bases between the two ends. Germline V gene sequence: CDR1 MNHNS, CDR2 SASEGT. The CDR3 is made up of 15 amino acids. Study conclusions and caveats: Expanded clonotype shifts may have been confounded, as the donors had an unknown CMV status.

A sample-barcoded 5' primer and a J-beta primer mix were used in a second PCR of roughly 6 to 12 cycles. In TCRdb, the 5' RACE reads were re-called with MiXCR into one record per CDR3 protein. This sample has hundreds of thousands of distinct CDR3 sequences, with roughly 31% found just once. This chain joins TRBV6-1 and TRBJ1-5, with D hard to call. This receptor was obtained from a woman of 80 years or more in good health. What was sequenced was blood. This CDR3 is CASSDPSRSNQPQHF. In DNA form, the CDR3 reads TGTGCCAGCAGCGACCCAAGTCGGAGCAATCAGCCCCAGCATTTT.